This T cell receptor (beta chain) was sequenced in a study of blood T cell repertoires in COVID-19. V lost 2 bases and J 9 bases, leaving 14 bases between the germline ends. This CDR3 spans 14 amino acids. The germline V gene encodes CDR1 GTSNPN and CDR2 SVGIG (reference sequence). Clones were sequenced by immunoSEQ multiplex PCR, and TCRdb holds only the in-frame ones, with some missing. The table shows some 370,000 clones, with around 83% occurring only once. The sequence was obtained from a woman in her fifties or sixties who had recovered from COVID-19. The chain has TRBV30 and TRBJ1-6; a weak D match, TRBD1 (6 bases). Source material: PBMCs or T cells enriched from blood (not recorded which). The CDR3 spells CAWSPRRGGSPLHF. CDR3 DNA: TGTGCCTGGAGTCCCCGGAGAGGGGGTTCACCCCTCCACTTT. Full variable domain (outside the CDR3, taken from reference TRBV30 and TRBJ1-6): SQTIHQWPATLVQPVGSPLSLECTVEGTSNPNLYWYRQAAGRGLQLLFYSVGIGQISSEVPQNLSASRPQDRQFILSSKKLLLSDSGFYLCAWSPRRGGSPLHFGNGTRLTVT.